Listed here is a single TCR beta chain. The sample comes from a study of blood T cell repertoires in COVID-19. Study context: T cells, B-cell-depleted T cells, or PBMCs supplied cDNA or gDNA.

Profiling relied on immunoSEQ multiplex PCR, and the TCRdb table lists in-frame clones only, not all of them. The table includes roughly 96,000 clones, about 81% detected once. V shed 4 bases, J shed 7 bases, and the junction held 7 bases outside the gene matches. This CDR3 region has 15 residues. Per germline, CDR1 LGHDT and CDR2 YNNKEL (reference sequence). The receptor was isolated from a man aged 60-69 years with acute or convalescent COVID-19. Material for sequencing was peripheral blood. The V and J genes are TRBV3-1 (or the pseudogene TRBV3-2) and TRBJ1-2; 12 nucleotides align to TRBD1. CDR3 coding DNA: TGTGCCAGCAGCCTAGAAGGGACAGGGGGCGGTGGCTACACCTTC. Translation: CASSLEGTGGGGYTF.